These 18 T cell receptor beta chains were all obtained from the same sample, sequenced in a study of tumor-infiltrating lymphocytes in oesophageal squamous cell carcinoma listed by TCRdb under 2016. Libraries were constructed by PCR. Sequencing was performed on an Illumina HiSeq 2000. Using fastp at Q25 and MiXCR, TCRdb reprocessed the public reads and kept productive beta chains. Rows with one shared CDR3 protein collapse into an entry with the most common genes and DNA. Across this sample there are roughly 21,000 distinct CDR3 sequences, with 35% to 40% seen only once. The top ten clonotypes cover roughly two fifths of the sample. Sequencing used esophageal tumor tissue. The receptors here all came from a male donor with esophageal squamous cell carcinoma.

Many counts were recorded for this clonotype. The genes are TRBV7-6 and TRBJ2-7; no reliable D call. V was shortened by 3 bases and J by 0 bases, with 12 bases between the two germline ends. The CDR3 is 15 residues long. Germline CDR1 SGHVS, CDR2 FNYEAQ. CDR3 DNA: TGTGCCAGCAGCTTTTTAAGGTATAGCTCCTACGAGCAGTACTTC. Protein product: CASSFLRYSSYEQYF.

This clonotype was detected ten times or more. As DNA, the CDR3 is TGTGCCAGCAGCTTCACAGACGCAGATACGCAGTATTTT. This gives the protein CASSFTDADTQYF. The V call is TRBV11-1, the J call TRBJ2-3; the D is unclear. The CDR3 covers 13 residues. With 3 bases removed from V and 4 bases from J, the gap between germline ends came to 8 bases. Looked up from germline, CDR1 is SGHAT and CDR2 is FQDESV (reference sequence).

The genes are TRBV7-9 and TRBJ2-4; no clear D. The assigned J gene may be wrong: the sequence end matches TRBJ2-5 better. This CDR3 is built from 15 residues. Germline V lookup: CDR1 SEHNR, CDR2 FQNEAQ (reference sequence). The DNA of the CDR3 is TGTGCCAGCAGCTTTATGGGGTATGAGATGGAGACCCAGTACTTC. It specifies CASSFMGYEMETQYF.

Points on this clonotype: Possible read error: a much larger clone is one base away. This chain joins TRBV19 and TRBJ2-1, with TRBD2 matching 15 bases. Germline CDR1 is LNHDA and CDR2 is SQIVND (reference sequence). This CDR3 is 17 amino acids long. The trim removed 4 bases at V and 10 bases at J, leaving 11 bases unmatched. DNA of the CDR3: TGTGCCAGTAGTACCGGGACTAGCGGGAGGAGAGGCTACGAGCAGTTCTTC. The encoded protein is CASSTGTSGRRGYEQFF.

About this clonotype itself: Likely a read error: the CDR3 ends without its conserved phenylalanine or tryptophan. Because the CDR3's place on the DNA is in doubt, the DNA is left out and the CDR3 is given as listed by TCRdb. The V call is TRBV7-3, the J call TRBJ2-7; TRBD2, the D gene given by the table, was not confirmed from the DNA. Germline V gives CDR1 SGHTA, CDR2 FQGTGA. The CDR3 has 16 residues if both end residues are counted. The CDR3 sequence is CASSLLGTNYGYTFGS.

V and J are TRBV6-6 and TRBJ2-3, with 8 nucleotides matching TRBD2. The CDR3 is made up of 17 amino acids. J lost 1 base, V lost 4 bases, and 10 bases had no gene match. CDR1 and CDR2 (germline): MNHNY, SVGAGI (reference sequence). CDR3 in amino acids: CASSLAGLSLGTDTQYF. The CDR3 DNA reads TGTGCCAGCAGTTTAGCGGGACTTAGTCTTGGCACAGATACGCAGTATTTT.

Ten or more counts support this clonotype. J is TRBJ2-1 and V is TRBV27, with TRBD2 identical over 7 bases. From germline, CDR1 is MNHEY and CDR2 SMNVEV (reference sequence). This CDR3 comprises 14 residues. V dropped 5 bases and J dropped 10; count of bases not matched to a gene: 11. The CDR3 protein is CASSTGTKAYEQFF. In DNA form, the CDR3 reads TGTGCCAGCAGTACCGGGACTAAGGCCTACGAGCAGTTCTTC.

This clonotype was found many times. V usage is TRBV11-2 and J usage is TRBJ2-5, with D maybe TRBD1 (5 bases). Germline V gene sequence: CDR1 SGHAT, CDR2 FQNNGV. The CDR3 loop spans 14 amino acids. Deletions cut 2 bases from V and 1 base from J, with 8 bases between. The CDR3 nucleotides read TGTGCCAGCAGCTTAAGGGGTTTCCAAGAGACCCAGTACTTC. Its translation is CASSLRGFQETQYF.

This clonotype is judged medium-sized. The limits of the CDR3 on the DNA are not certain, so only TCRdb's listed CDR3 is given. The chain's CDR3 is CISVPEPPTPRDYGYTF. The chain has TRBV7-5 and TRBJ1-2. TRBV7-5 constitutes a pseudogene. The CDR3 region is 17 residues in length, termini included.

The CDR3 sequence: CASSLKWSNEKLFF. CDR3 DNA sequence: TGTGCCAGCAGCTTAAAGTGGTCTAATGAAAAACTGTTTTTT. This chain connects TRBV7-2 to TRBJ1-4; D uncertain. In germline, CDR1 is SGHTA, CDR2 FQGNSA. V was shortened by 2 bases and J by 3 bases, with 7 bases between the two germline ends. This CDR3 comprises 14 residues.

The sample holds many counts of this clonotype. The chain uses TRBV6-1 and TRBJ2-1, with D unresolved. V lost 6 bases, J lost 4 bases, and 4 bases lay in between. Germline assignment: CDR1 MNHNS and CDR2 SASEGT. The CDR3 is 11 amino acids. CDR3 nucleotides: TGTGCCAGCAGGGGATACAATGAGCAGTTCTTC. Protein sequence: CASRGYNEQFF.

The chain combines TRBV7-8 with TRBJ2-1, with TRBD2 identical over 8 bases. The CDR3 has 16 amino acids. The trim removed 2 bases at V and 10 bases at J, leaving 13 bases unmatched. From germline, CDR1 is SGHVS and CDR2 FQNEAQ. The CDR3 sequence: CASSLFLGGATYEQFF. Written as DNA, the CDR3 is TGTGCCAGCAGCTTATTCCTCGGGGGGGCTACCTACGAGCAGTTCTTC.

Ten or more counts support this clonotype. V gene TRBV24-1 combines with J gene TRBJ2-7; TRBD1 matches at 12 bases. CDR1 KGHDR and CDR2 SFDVKD come from the germline V gene. V lost 1 base and J lost 5; bases outside the gene matches: 11. The CDR3 is 18 amino acids. The CDR3 sequence: CATSDFPQEGQGADEQYF. For the CDR3, the DNA is TGTGCCACCAGTGATTTCCCCCAGGAGGGACAGGGGGCGGACGAGCAGTACTTC.

The genes are TRBV5-6 and TRBJ2-5; D possibly corresponds to TRBD2 (5 bases). V lost 0 bases and J 2 bases, leaving 14 bases between the germline ends. The CDR3 has 16 residues. Per germline, CDR1 SGHDT and CDR2 YYEEEE. The CDR3 loop reads CASSLGAQTGQETQYF. The CDR3 DNA reads as TGTGCCAGCAGCTTGGGCGCACAAACGGGACAAGAGACCCAGTACTTC.

The V gene is TRBV19, the J gene TRBJ2-1; tentatively, D is TRBD1 (5 bases). The assigned J gene may be wrong: the sequence end matches TRBJ2-7 better. This CDR3 comprises 15 residues. CDR1 LNHDA and CDR2 SQIVND come from the germline V gene (reference sequence). The CDR3 loop is CASSIGQGGPYEQYF. CDR3 DNA: TGTGCCAGTAGTATAGGGCAGGGTGGACCCTACGAGCAGTACTTC.

The CDR3 DNA follows: TGTGCCAGCAGCTTAGCCGGGACTAGCGGATACAATGAGCAGTTCTTC. It translates to CASSLAGTSGYNEQFF. The rearrangement uses TRBV7-2 and TRBJ2-1, with 11 bases lining up with TRBD2. Per germline, CDR1 SGHTA and CDR2 FQGNSA. Trimming cost V 0 bases and J 4 bases; bases outside gene matches: 2. This CDR3 spans 16 amino acids.

The chain has TRBV7-2 and TRBJ2-3; D gene unclear. CDR3 length: 12 residues. Germline V gene data show CDR1 as SGHTA and CDR2 as FQGNSA. V gave up 8 bases and J gave up 4 bases, with 10 bases separating them. Here the CDR3 DNA reads TGTGCCAGCGGCCTATCGGCAGATACGCAGTATTTT. It yields the protein CASGLSADTQYF.

By proportion, this clonotype is medium-sized (0.01 to 0.1%). The chain employs TRBV12-3 or TRBV12-4 and TRBJ2-1; TRBD2 matches at 10 bases. The junction had 18 bases not matched to a gene; V was cut back by 5 bases and J by 2 bases. CDR3 size: 20 residues. The CDR3 reads CASSPLLSSGRARTYNEQFF. DNA of the CDR3: TGTGCCAGCAGTCCCCTCCTCTCAAGCGGGAGGGCCAGAACCTACAATGAGCAGTTCTTC.